These T cell receptor beta chains were read from a single sample in a study of T cell responses to AZD1222 COVID-19 vaccine. Libraries were prepared by immunoSEQ multiplex PCR; TCRdb keeps only in-frame clonotypes and omits some of them. Of about 130,000 clones listed, 85% to 95% were seen once; the top ten hold roughly 6.6%. The sequencing used peripheral blood, collected on day 0 of AZD1222 vaccination. These receptors came from an adult in good health. Each CDR3 is given with its conserved first and last residue. D genes are given only for firm matches.

J gene | V gene | D gene | CDR3 length | CDR3 protein | CDR3 DNA
TRBJ1-1 | TRBV9 | NA | 14 | CASARWGKNTEAFF | TGTGCCAGCGCAAGGTGGGGAAAAAACACTGAAGCTTTCTTT
TRBJ1-1 | TRBV7-3 | NA | 17 | CASSLNGYTASGTEAFF | TGTGCCAGCAGCTTAAACGGCTATACAGCGTCGGGGACTGAAGCTTTCTTT
TRBJ2-7 | TRBV6-5 | NA | 12 | CASSYSRDEQYF | TGTGCCAGCAGTTACTCACGGGACGAGCAGTACTTC
TRBJ1-2 | TRBV2 | NA | 13 | CASSEGLAYGYTF | TGTGCCAGCAGTGAGGGGTTGGCTTATGGCTACACCTTC
TRBJ1-2 | TRBV2 | NA | 12 | CASTPQSYGYTF | TGTGCCAGCACCCCACAGTCCTATGGCTACACCTTC
TRBJ2-5 | TRBV7-3 | TRBD2 | 14 | CASSLGGYQETQYF | TGTGCCAGCAGCTTGGGGGGGTATCAAGAGACCCAGTACTTC
TRBJ2-1 | TRBV25-1 | NA | 14 | CASSDVYSYNEQFF | TGTGCCAGCAGTGATGTCTACTCCTACAATGAGCAGTTCTTC
TRBJ1-2 | TRBV12-3/TRBV12-4 | NA | 12 | CASSLDNYGYTF | TGTGCCAGCAGTTTAGATAACTATGGCTACACCTTC
TRBJ1-1 | TRBV3-1/TRBV3-2 | TRBD1 | 14 | CASSLRQGGTEAFF | TGTGCCAGCAGCCTCCGACAGGGGGGCACTGAAGCTTTCTTT
TRBJ2-7 | TRBV7-9 | TRBD2 | 14 | CASSFGTSGSEQYF | TGTGCCAGCAGCTTCGGGACTAGCGGGAGCGAGCAGTACTTC
TRBJ2-3 | TRBV6-5 | TRBD1 | 13 | CAARGPSTDTQYF | TGTGCCGCTAGGGGGCCCAGCACAGATACGCAGTATTTT